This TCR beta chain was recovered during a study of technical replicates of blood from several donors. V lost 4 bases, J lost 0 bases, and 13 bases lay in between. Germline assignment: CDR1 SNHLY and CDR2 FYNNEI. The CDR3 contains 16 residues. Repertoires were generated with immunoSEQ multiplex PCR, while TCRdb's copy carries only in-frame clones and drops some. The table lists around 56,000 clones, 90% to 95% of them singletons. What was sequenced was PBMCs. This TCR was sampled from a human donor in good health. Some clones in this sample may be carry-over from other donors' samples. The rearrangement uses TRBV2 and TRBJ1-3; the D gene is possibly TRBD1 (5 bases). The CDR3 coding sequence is TGTGCCAGCAGTGCCCGACAGTTTTCCTCTGGAAACACCATATATTTT. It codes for CASSARQFSSGNTIYF.